Detailed here is one TCR beta chain. What it recognizes is unknown. Positively selected for CCR7, the CD45RO-negative cells used as naive CD8 cells excluded terminally differentiated effector memory CD45RA+ cells. Nashville, Tennessee was home to all donors, each a Caucasian adult. This specimen belongs to a study of shared clonotypes between healthy human individuals. Study-wide findings and caveats: Clonotype sharing among donors was expected to depend on sequencing depth. Sorted-subset samples were not fully sequenced, rarefaction indicated.

This CDR3 contains 15 residues. CDR1 and CDR2 (germline): LNHDA, SQIVND (reference sequence). Trimming took 5 bases from V and 2 from J, leaving 13 bases between them. Here immunoSEQ multiplex PCR was the method, and the copy in TCRdb shows in-frame clones only, minus some. The sample has some 1,900,000 clones, over 85% seen once. Source material: naive CD8+ T cells sorted from blood. This rearrangement joins TRBV19 to TRBJ1-5; D may be TRBD1 (5 bases). This TCR was recovered from a man younger than 35 in good health. CDR3 sequence (DNA): TGTGCCAGTAGTGTCTTGGGGCAGGGCAATCAGCCCCAGCATTTT. Translating it yields CASSVLGQGNQPQHF.